These T cell receptor beta chains were read from a single sample in a study of technical replicates of blood from a handful of donors. The assay was immunoSEQ multiplex PCR, and TCRdb's table has in-frame clones only and misses some. The sample lists 60,000 to 90,000 clones; around 97% were seen once. Sequences were obtained from T cells isolated from PBMCs. The source is a human donor in good health. The CDR3 runs from the conserved cysteine through the conserved F or W. A D gene is named only where the DNA matches it firmly. Size is omitted from some rows. Given values are once, few, many or a class for expanded clones.

J gene	D gene	V gene	clone size	CDR3 protein	CDR3 DNA
TRBJ2-7	TRBD1	TRBV2	.	CASSPETGGPYEQYF	TGTGCCAGCAGCCCAGAGACAGGGGGACCCTACGAGCAGTACTTC
TRBJ1-3	.	TRBV27	once	CASSSPPIQGCGNTIYF	TGTGCCAGCAGTTCCCCCCCAATACAGGGATGCGGAAACACCATATATTTT
TRBJ1-1	.	TRBV6-1	.	CASSSDVRRAFF	TGTGCCAGCAGTTCTGACGTACGGAGAGCTTTCTTT
TRBJ1-2	TRBD1	TRBV29-1	.	CSIPGGVGGYTF	TGCAGCATTCCAGGGGGCGTGGGTGGCTACACCTTC
TRBJ2-5	.	TRBV5-1	.	CASSLTRGPRGLETQYF	TGCGCCAGCAGCTTGACCCGCGGACCTAGGGGTTTGGAGACCCAGTACTTC
TRBJ2-2	TRBD1	TRBV27	.	CASSRTGGASGELFF	TGTGCCAGCAGTAGGACAGGGGGCGCGTCCGGGGAGCTGTTTTTT
TRBJ2-2	.	TRBV7-2	.	CASSPLTLSTGELFF	TGTGCCAGCAGCCCTCTGACTCTTTCCACCGGGGAGCTGTTTTTT
TRBJ2-7	TRBD2	TRBV2	.	CASSESGNHRYEQYF	TGTGCCAGCAGTGAAAGCGGGAACCACCGTTACGAGCAGTACTTC
TRBJ1-1	TRBD1	TRBV7-3	.	CASSSFSRDRDNTEAFF	TGTGCCAGCAGTTCCTTCTCACGGGACAGGGATAACACTGAAGCTTTCTTT
TRBJ1-4	.	TRBV4-3	.	CASSYRANEKLFF	TGCGCCAGCAGCTACAGAGCTAATGAAAAACTGTTTTTT
TRBJ2-4	.	TRBV10-3	.	CAISESVQNIQYF	TGTGCCATCAGTGAGTCGGTCCAGAACATTCAGTACTTC
TRBJ2-7	.	TRBV9	.	CASSAGSLSYEQYF	TGTGCCAGCAGCGCCGGGTCTCTCTCCTACGAGCAGTACTTC
TRBJ1-1	.	TRBV4-1	.	CASSQSGMGGSNTEAFF	TGCGCCAGCAGCCAATCGGGGATGGGGGGGTCGAACACTGAAGCTTTCTTT
TRBJ2-7	TRBD1	TRBV19	.	CASSPGDSSYEQYF	TGTGCCAGTAGTCCTGGGGACAGTTCCTACGAGCAGTACTTC
TRBJ2-2	.	TRBV5-8	.	CASSPMFTGELFF	TGTGCCAGCAGCCCAATGTTCACCGGGGAGCTGTTTTTT
TRBJ1-5	.	TRBV9	.	CASSVVQNNQPQHF	TGTGCCAGCAGCGTAGTGCAGAACAATCAGCCCCAGCATTTT
TRBJ1-2	.	TRBV7-9	.	CASSPPINYGYTF	TGTGCCAGCAGCCCCCCCATCAACTATGGCTACACCTTC
TRBJ2-1	TRBD2	TRBV6-6	.	CASSFISGGNEQFF	TGTGCCAGCAGTTTTATATCGGGAGGCAATGAGCAGTTCTTC
TRBJ1-3	.	TRBV2	.	CASSDFQGPGNTIYF	TGTGCCAGCAGTGACTTTCAGGGGCCAGGAAACACCATATATTTT
TRBJ1-4	TRBD1	TRBV5-1	.	CASSTGTGVEKLFF	TGCGCCAGCAGCACCGGGACAGGGGTTGAAAAACTGTTTTTT
TRBJ2-7	TRBD1	TRBV7-3	.	CASSSTGGAYEQYF	TGTGCCAGCAGCTCGACAGGGGGGGCGTACGAGCAGTACTTC
TRBJ2-5	TRBD2	TRBV11-2	.	CASSLASGGTKETQYF	TGTGCCAGCAGCTTAGCTAGCGGGGGAACGAAAGAGACCCAGTACTTC
TRBJ2-1	TRBD1	TRBV5-5	.	CASSSTGGGSNEQFF	TGTGCCAGCAGCTCCACAGGGGGCGGAAGCAATGAGCAGTTCTTC
TRBJ2-1	.	TRBV6-5	.	CASSYPPCGTYNEQFF	TGTGCCAGCAGTTACCCCCCTTGCGGGACCTACAATGAGCAGTTCTTC
TRBJ1-1	.	TRBV6-6	.	CASTQGVLTEAFF	TGTGCCAGCACTCAAGGGGTGCTCACTGAAGCTTTCTTT
TRBJ2-2	TRBD2	TRBV5-4	once	CASSFSGKNTGELFF	TGTGCCAGCAGCTTTAGCGGGAAGAACACCGGGGAGCTGTTTTTT
TRBJ1-1	.	TRBV4-2	once	CASSQADRENTEAFF	TGTGCCAGCAGCCAAGCGGACAGAGAAAACACTGAAGCTTTCTTT